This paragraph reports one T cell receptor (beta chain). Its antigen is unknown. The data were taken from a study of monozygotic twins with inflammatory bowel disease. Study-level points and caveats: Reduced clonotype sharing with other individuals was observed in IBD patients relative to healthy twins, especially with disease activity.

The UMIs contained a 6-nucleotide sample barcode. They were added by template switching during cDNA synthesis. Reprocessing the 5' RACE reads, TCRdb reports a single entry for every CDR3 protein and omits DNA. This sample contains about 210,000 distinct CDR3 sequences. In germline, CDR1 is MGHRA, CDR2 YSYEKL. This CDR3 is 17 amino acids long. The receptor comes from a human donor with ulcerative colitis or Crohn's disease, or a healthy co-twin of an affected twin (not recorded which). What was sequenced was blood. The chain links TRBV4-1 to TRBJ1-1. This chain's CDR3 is CASSQDWDSDKNTEAFF.